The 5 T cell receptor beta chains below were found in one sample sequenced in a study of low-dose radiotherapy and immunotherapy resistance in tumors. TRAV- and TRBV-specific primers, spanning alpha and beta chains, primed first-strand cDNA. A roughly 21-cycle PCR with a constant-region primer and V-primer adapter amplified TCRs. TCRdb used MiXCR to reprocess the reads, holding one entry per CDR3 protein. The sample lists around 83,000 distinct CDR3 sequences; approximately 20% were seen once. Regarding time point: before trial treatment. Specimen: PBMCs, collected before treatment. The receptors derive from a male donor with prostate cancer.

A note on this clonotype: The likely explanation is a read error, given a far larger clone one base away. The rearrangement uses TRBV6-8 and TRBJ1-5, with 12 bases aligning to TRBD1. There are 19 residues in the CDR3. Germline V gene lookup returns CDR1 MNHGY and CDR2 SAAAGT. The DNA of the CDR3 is TGTACCAGCACCAGCATGGGGACAGGGGGCCGGTATAGCAATCAGCCCCAGCATTTT. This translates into CTSTSMGTGGRYSNQPQHF.

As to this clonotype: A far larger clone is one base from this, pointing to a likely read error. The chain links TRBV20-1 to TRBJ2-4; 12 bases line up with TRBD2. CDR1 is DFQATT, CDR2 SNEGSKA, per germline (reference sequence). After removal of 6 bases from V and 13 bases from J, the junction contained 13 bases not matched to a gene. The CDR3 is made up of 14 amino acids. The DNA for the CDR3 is TGCAGTGCCGAGGCCCCGACTAGCGGGAGTAGGCAGTACTTC. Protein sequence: CSAEAPTSGSRQYF.

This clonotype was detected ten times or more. For the CDR3, the DNA is TGTGCCAGCAAAGGAGATTACAATGAGCAGTTCTTC. Its translation is CASKGDYNEQFF. The chain recombines TRBV6-2 or TRBV6-3 with TRBJ2-1; no firm D call. CDR1 MNHEY and CDR2 SVGEGT come from the germline V gene. V lost 7 bases and J 4 bases, leaving 8 bases between the germline ends. The CDR3 is 12 amino acids.

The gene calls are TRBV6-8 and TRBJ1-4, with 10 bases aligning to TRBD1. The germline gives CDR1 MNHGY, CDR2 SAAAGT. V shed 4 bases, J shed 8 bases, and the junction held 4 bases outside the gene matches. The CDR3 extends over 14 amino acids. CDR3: CASSSGTGVEKLFF. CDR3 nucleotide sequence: TGTGCCAGCAGTTCCGGGACAGGGGTGGAAAAACTGTTTTTT.

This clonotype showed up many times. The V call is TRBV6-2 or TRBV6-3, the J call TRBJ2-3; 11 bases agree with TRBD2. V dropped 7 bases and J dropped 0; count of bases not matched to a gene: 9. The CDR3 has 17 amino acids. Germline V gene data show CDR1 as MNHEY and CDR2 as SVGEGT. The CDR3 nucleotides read TGTGCCAGCAAAAACCCCCGGACTAGCGGGAGCACAGATACGCAGTATTTT. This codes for CASKNPRTSGSTDTQYF.